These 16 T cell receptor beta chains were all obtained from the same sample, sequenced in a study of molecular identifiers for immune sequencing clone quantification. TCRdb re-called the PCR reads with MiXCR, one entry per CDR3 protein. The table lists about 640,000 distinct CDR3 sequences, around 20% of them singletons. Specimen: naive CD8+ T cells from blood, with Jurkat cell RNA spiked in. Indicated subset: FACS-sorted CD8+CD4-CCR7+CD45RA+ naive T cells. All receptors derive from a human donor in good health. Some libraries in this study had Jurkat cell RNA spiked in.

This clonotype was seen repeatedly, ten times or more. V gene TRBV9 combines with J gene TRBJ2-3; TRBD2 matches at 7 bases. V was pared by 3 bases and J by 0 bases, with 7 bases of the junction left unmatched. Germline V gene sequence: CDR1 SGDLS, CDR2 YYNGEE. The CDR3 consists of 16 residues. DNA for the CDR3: TGTGCCAGCAGCGATCCGACTAGCCTTAGCACAGATACGCAGTATTTT. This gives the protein CASSDPTSLSTDTQYF.

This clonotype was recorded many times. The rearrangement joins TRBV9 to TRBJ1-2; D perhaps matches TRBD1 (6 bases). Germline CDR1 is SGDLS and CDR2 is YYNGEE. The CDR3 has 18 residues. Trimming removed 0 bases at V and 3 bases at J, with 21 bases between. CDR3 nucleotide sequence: TGTGCCAGCAGCGTAGGAAACCCGGACAGCAGGAACTACTATGGCTACACCTTC. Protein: CASSVGNPDSRNYYGYTF.

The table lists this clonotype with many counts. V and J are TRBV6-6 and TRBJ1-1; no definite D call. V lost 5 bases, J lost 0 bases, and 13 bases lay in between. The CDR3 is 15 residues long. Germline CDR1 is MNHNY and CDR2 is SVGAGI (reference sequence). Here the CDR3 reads CASSPSETMNTEAFF. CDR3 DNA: TGTGCCAGCAGTCCCAGTGAAACCATGAACACTGAAGCTTTCTTT.

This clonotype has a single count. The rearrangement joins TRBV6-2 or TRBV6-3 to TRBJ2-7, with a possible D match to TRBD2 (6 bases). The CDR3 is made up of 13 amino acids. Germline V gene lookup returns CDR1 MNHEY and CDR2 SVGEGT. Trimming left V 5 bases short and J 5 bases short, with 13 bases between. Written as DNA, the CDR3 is TGTGCCAGCAGTGACGGGAGAGGCCACGAGCAGTACTTC. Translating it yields CASSDGRGHEQYF.

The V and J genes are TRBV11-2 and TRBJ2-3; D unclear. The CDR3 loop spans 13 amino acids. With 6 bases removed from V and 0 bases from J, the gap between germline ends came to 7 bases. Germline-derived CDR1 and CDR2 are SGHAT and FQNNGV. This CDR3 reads CASRVGSTDTQYF. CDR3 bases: TGTGCCAGCAGGGTTGGTAGCACAGATACGCAGTATTTT.

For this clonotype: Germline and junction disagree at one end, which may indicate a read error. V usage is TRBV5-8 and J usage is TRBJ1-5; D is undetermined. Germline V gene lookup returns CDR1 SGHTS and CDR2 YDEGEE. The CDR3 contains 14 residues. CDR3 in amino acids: CASSLGVNNQPRHF. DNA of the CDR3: TGTGCCAGCAGCTTGGGGGTTAACAATCAGCCCCGGCATTTT. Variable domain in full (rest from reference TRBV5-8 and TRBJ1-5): EAGVTQSPTHLIKTRGQQATLRCSPISGHTSVYWYQQALGLGLQFLLWYDEGEERNRGNFPPRFSGRQFPNYSSELNVNALELEDSALYLCASSLGVNNQPRHFGDGTRLSIL.

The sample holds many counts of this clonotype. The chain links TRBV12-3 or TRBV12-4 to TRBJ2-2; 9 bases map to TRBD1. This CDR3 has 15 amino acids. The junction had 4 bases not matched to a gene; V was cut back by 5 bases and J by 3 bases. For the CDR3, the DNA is TGTGCCAGCAGTGGGGACAGGGATTACACCGGGGAGCTGTTTTTT. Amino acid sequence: CASSGDRDYTGELFF.

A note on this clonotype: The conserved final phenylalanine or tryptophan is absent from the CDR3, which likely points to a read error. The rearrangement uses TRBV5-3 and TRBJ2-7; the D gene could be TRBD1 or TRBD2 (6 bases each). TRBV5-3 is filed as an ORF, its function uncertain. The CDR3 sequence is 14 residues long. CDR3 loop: CASSLEGGGYEQYL. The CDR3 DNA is TGTGCCAGCAGCTTGGAGGGGGGTGGTTACGAGCAGTACCTC.

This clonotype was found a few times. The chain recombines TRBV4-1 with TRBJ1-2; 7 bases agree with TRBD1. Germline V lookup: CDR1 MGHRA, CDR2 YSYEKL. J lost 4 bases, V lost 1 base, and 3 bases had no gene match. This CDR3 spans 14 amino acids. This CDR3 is CASSQGQGPYGYTF. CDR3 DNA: TGCGCCAGCAGCCAAGGACAGGGTCCCTATGGCTACACCTTC.

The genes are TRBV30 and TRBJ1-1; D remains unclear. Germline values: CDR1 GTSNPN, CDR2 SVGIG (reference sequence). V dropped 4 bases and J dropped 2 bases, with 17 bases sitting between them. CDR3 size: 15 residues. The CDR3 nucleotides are TGTGCCTGGACACTTCTGTATGTACAAAACACTGAAGCTTTCTTT. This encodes CAWTLLYVQNTEAFF. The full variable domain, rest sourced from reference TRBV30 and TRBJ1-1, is SQTIHQWPATLVQPVGSPLSLECTVEGTSNPNLYWYRQAAGRGLQLLFYSVGIGQISSEVPQNLSASRPQDRQFILSSKKLLLSDSGFYLCAWTLLYVQNTEAFFGQGTRLTVV.

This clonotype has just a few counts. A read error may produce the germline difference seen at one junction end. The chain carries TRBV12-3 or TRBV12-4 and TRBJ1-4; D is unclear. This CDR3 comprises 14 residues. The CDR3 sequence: CASSLGRTNEKLFF. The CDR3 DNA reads TGTGCCAGCAGCTTAGGGCGGACTAATGAAAAACTGTTTTTT.

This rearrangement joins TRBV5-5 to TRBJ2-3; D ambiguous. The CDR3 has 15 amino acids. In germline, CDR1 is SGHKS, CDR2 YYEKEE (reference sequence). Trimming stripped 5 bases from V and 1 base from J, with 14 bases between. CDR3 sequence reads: CASSYDDGGTDTQYF. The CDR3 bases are TGTGCCAGCAGTTACGATGACGGCGGCACAGATACGCAGTATTTT.

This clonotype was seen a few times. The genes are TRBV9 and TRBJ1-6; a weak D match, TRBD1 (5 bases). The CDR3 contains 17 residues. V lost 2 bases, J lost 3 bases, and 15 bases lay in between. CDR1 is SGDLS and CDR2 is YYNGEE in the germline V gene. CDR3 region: CASSVADSTIYNSPLHF. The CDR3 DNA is TGTGCCAGCAGCGTGGCTGACAGCACAATCTATAATTCACCCCTCCACTTT.

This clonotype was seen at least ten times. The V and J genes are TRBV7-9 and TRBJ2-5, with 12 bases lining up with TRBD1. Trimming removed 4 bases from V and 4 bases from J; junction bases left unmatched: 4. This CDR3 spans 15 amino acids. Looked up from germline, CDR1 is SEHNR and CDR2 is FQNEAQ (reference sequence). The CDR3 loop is CASSWGQGAVETQYF. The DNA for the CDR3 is TGTGCCAGCAGCTGGGGACAGGGGGCTGTAGAGACCCAGTACTTC.

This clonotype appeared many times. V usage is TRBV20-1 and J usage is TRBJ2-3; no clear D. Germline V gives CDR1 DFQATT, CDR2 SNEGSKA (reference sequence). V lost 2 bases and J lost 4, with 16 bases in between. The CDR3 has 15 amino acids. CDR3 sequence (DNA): TGCAGTGCTAGACCCTCGGTTGGTTACGCAGATACGCAGTATTTT. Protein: CSARPSVGYADTQYF.

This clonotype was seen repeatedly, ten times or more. In DNA form, the CDR3 reads TGTGCCAGCTCACCGGGGGGGAGTAGCAATCAGCCCCAGCATTTT. The encoded protein is CASSPGGSSNQPQHF. This chain uses TRBV18 with TRBJ1-5; TRBD1 might be the D (5 bases). Germline assignment: CDR1 KGHSH and CDR2 LQKENI. V was shortened by 3 bases and J by 0 bases, with 9 bases between the two germline ends. This CDR3 is built from 15 residues.